A selection of T cell receptor beta chains follows, all from one sample in a study of a mutant IDH1 vaccine in newly diagnosed glioma. The method was immunoSEQ multiplex PCR; TCRdb's version includes in-frame clones alone and lacks a portion of them. The sample includes under 150,000 clones, roughly 90% of them seen just once. No antigen has been assigned to these receptors. The sample in question was PBMCs, obtained from a glioma patient whose treatment included an IDH1 peptide vaccine. The source is a woman between 50 and 59 years old with glioma. CDR3s include the opening cysteine and the closing phenylalanine or tryptophan. The D gene is left open where the match is weak. Expanded clones are given a class, and other clones once, few, many or no size at all.

TRBJ2-7 | TRBV7-2 | TRBD1 | - | CASSPTDRGLYEQYF | TGTGCCAGCAGCCCGACCGACAGGGGTCTCTACGAGCAGTACTTC
TRBJ1-3 | TRBV7-9 | - | - | CASSPFLQRGSGNTIYF | TGTGCCAGCAGCCCCTTCCTCCAGCGGGGCTCTGGAAACACCATATATTTT
TRBJ2-5 | TRBV5-1 | - | - | CASSLEASLETQYF | TGCGCCAGCAGCTTGGAGGCTAGCCTCGAGACCCAGTACTTC
TRBJ2-5 | TRBV28 | - | - | CASSSETQYF | TGTGCCAGCAGTTCGGAGACCCAGTACTTC
TRBJ2-5 | TRBV9 | TRBD1 | - | CASSVVQGASETQYF | TGTGCCAGCAGCGTAGTGCAGGGGGCCTCGGAGACCCAGTACTTC
TRBJ2-7 | TRBV6-5 | TRBD2 | - | CASRAGTSGRGEQYF | TGTGCCAGCAGGGCGGGGACTAGCGGGAGGGGGGAGCAGTACTTC
TRBJ2-7 | TRBV5-3 | - | - | CASSSPGGTYEQYF | TGTGCCAGCAGCTCCCCCGGGGGCACCTACGAGCAGTACTTC
TRBJ2-5 | TRBV27 | TRBD1 | - | CASSLRQGNQETQYF | TGTGCCAGCAGTTTACGACAGGGGAACCAAGAGACCCAGTACTTC
TRBJ1-5 | TRBV2 | - | - | CASSEPHLIGPTIGNQPQHF | TGTGCCAGCAGTGAACCTCATCTAATAGGACCGACTATAGGAAATCAGCCCCAGCATTTT
TRBJ2-7 | TRBV28 | TRBD2 | - | CASSWRTSGSWDEQYF | TGTGCCAGCAGTTGGAGGACTAGCGGGAGTTGGGACGAGCAGTACTTC
TRBJ1-4 | TRBV7-9 | - | - | CASSLPTRSGEKLFF | TGTGCCAGCAGCTTGCCGACGCGGTCGGGTGAAAAACTGTTTTTT
TRBJ2-4 | TRBV5-1 | TRBD2 | few | CASSINRRGAGRETPTKNIQYF | TGCGCCAGCAGCATCAATCGGCGGGGGGCAGGGCGGGAGACCCCGACCAAAAACATTCAGTACTTC
TRBJ2-7 | TRBV29-1 | - | - | CSVEDFGGYEQYF | TGCAGCGTTGAAGATTTCGGGGGCTACGAGCAGTACTTC
TRBJ2-1 | TRBV9 | TRBD1 | - | CASSVRPGQGYREQFF | TGTGCCAGCAGCGTGAGGCCGGGACAGGGGTATCGTGAGCAGTTCTTC
TRBJ2-1 | TRBV5-5 | TRBD1 | - | CASSLSRGNEQFF | TGTGCCAGCAGCCTATCCAGGGGGAATGAGCAGTTCTTC
TRBJ2-7 | TRBV5-1 | TRBD2 | - | CASSLLGTNSKYEQYF | TGCGCCAGCAGCTTGCTTGGGACTAACAGTAAATACGAGCAGTACTTC
TRBJ2-1 | TRBV5-4 | - | - | CASSLGQGGYNEQFF | TGTGCCAGCAGCTTGGGTCAGGGCGGATACAATGAGCAGTTCTTC
TRBJ1-2 | TRBV15 | TRBD1 | - | CATTRDRGIWDYTF | TGTGCCACCACCCGGGACAGGGGGATATGGGACTACACCTTC
TRBJ1-1 | TRBV2 | - | - | CAREWGVGLNTEAFF | TGTGCCAGAGAGTGGGGGGTTGGGCTGAACACTGAAGCTTTCTTT
TRBJ2-7 | TRBV29-1 | - | - | CSFIRDFSYEQYF | TGCAGTTTCATCCGGGATTTCTCCTACGAGCAGTACTTC
TRBJ1-1 | TRBV7-8 | - | many | CASSTWTANTEAFF | TGTGCCAGCAGCACGTGGACAGCGAACACTGAAGCTTTCTTT
TRBJ2-7 | TRBV6-1 | TRBD1 | once | CASSEHRGPNYEQYF | TGTGCCAGCAGTGAACACAGGGGGCCGAACTACGAGCAGTACTTC
TRBJ1-5 | TRBV23-1 | - | - | CASSQSGTPNQPQHF | TGCGCCAGCAGTCAATCGGGGACCCCCAATCAGCCCCAGCATTTT
TRBJ1-1 | TRBV25-1 | - | - | CASSEKGGSEAFF | TGTGCCAGCAGTGAAAAGGGGGGATCAGAAGCTTTCTTT
TRBJ2-7 | TRBV5-6 | - | - | CASSGTYWGSSYEQYF | TGTGCCAGCAGCGGCACCTACTGGGGCTCCTCCTACGAGCAGTACTTC
TRBJ2-3 | TRBV5-6 | - | once | CASSSIQGWGATDTQYF | TGTGCCAGCAGCTCGATACAGGGTTGGGGGGCCACAGATACGCAGTATTTT
TRBJ2-5 | TRBV2 | - | - | CASRFNQETQYF | TGTGCCAGCAGATTTAACCAAGAGACCCAGTACTTC